This entry concerns a single T cell receptor beta chain. The antigen remains unidentified. The data were taken from a study of CD8+ T cells in alopecia areata. In the study overall: Patients in the treated group were given tofacitinib by mouth, 5 to 10 mg twice a day. General observations from the study: Normal-skin resident alphabeta T cells also appear among scalp sample sequences.

V lost 3 bases, J lost 0 bases, and 7 bases lay in between. Per the germline V gene, CDR1 is SQVTM and CDR2 is ANQGSEA. The CDR3 contains 13 residues. Extracted from the samples, RNA was reverse transcribed into cDNA to serve as the sequencing template. Libraries were prepared by immunoSEQ multiplex PCR; TCRdb keeps only in-frame clonotypes and omits some of them. The sample consists of about 69,000 clones, roughly 61% of them appearing once. This sequence originates from a human donor with alopecia areata. J is TRBJ2-3 and V is TRBV29-1; tentative D call: TRBD2 (5 bases). Here the sequenced sample was CD8+ T cells sorted from blood, taken at week 0. The CDR3 DNA reads as TGCAGCGTTGATTGGACTAGCACAGATACGCAGTATTTT. It specifies CSVDWTSTDTQYF.